The 25 T cell receptor beta chains listed next were all sequenced from one sample in a study of identical twins. TCRdb used MiXCR to reprocess the 5' RACE reads, holding one entry per CDR3 protein. In the table there are a few hundred thousand distinct CDR3 sequences, about 9% of which are singletons. Sequencing used naive T cells sorted from blood. These receptor sequences come from a woman between 50 and 59 years old in good health.

This clonotype came up many times. The J gene is TRBJ1-6, the V gene TRBV12-3 or TRBV12-4; D ambiguous. There are 13 residues in the CDR3. V lost 7 bases, J lost 7 bases, and 11 bases lay in between. CDR3 residues: CASTRRANSPLHF. The DNA for the CDR3 is TGTGCCAGCACCCGTAGGGCGAATTCACCCCTCCACTTT.

The chain is built from TRBV5-5 and TRBJ2-7; TRBD1 aligns across 9 bases. Trimming cost V 3 bases and J 2 bases; bases outside gene matches: 3. There are 14 residues in the CDR3. Germline V lookup: CDR1 SGHKS, CDR2 YYEKEE (reference sequence). CDR3 DNA sequence: TGTGCCAGCAGCTCACAGGGGGCCGCCTACGAGCAGTACGTC. Its protein is CASSSQGAAYEQYV.

This clonotype has at least ten counts. V is TRBV10-3 and J is TRBJ2-5, with D possibly being TRBD1 (6 bases). The CDR3 has 14 residues. Germline V gives CDR1 ENHRY, CDR2 SYGVKD. The germline V and J ends were trimmed by 7 bases and 5 bases, with 17 bases remaining between them. Here the CDR3 reads CAIKPGQGWETQYF. CDR3 coding DNA: TGTGCCATCAAGCCGGGACAAGGCTGGGAGACCCAGTACTTC.

This clonotype was detected a few times. Here the CDR3 reads CASSLAWGFTEAFF. The CDR3 bases are TGTGCCAGCAGCTTAGCTTGGGGCTTCACTGAAGCTTTCTTT. This chain joins TRBV7-9 and TRBJ1-1, with D perhaps matching TRBD1 (5 bases). Deletions cut 0 bases from V and 4 bases from J, with 9 bases between. The CDR3 covers 14 residues. Germline V lookup: CDR1 SEHNR, CDR2 FQNEAQ (reference sequence). The entire variable domain, with the rest obtained from reference TRBV7-9 and TRBJ1-1, is as follows: DTGVSQNPRHKITKRGQNVTFRCDPISEHNRLYWYRQTLGQGPEFLTYFQNEAQLEKSRLLSDRFSAERPKGSFSTLEIQRTEQGDSAMYLCASSLAWGFTEAFFGQGTRLTVV.

This chain joins TRBV15 and TRBJ2-7, with 14 positions matching TRBD2. V was pared by 1 base and J by 6 bases, with 2 bases of the junction left unmatched. This CDR3 region has 15 residues. Germline lookup yields CDR1 LNHNV and CDR2 YYDKDF (reference sequence). The CDR3 reads CATSRGLAGGGEQYV. DNA of the CDR3: TGTGCCACCAGCAGAGGACTAGCGGGAGGGGGCGAGCAGTACGTC.

In this sample, this clonotype turned up a few times. The chain combines TRBV7-6 with TRBJ2-1; D ambiguous. There are 14 residues in the CDR3. Germline CDR1 SGHVS, CDR2 FNYEAQ. V was shortened by 1 base and J by 5 bases, with 9 bases between the two germline ends. CDR3 DNA: TGTGCCAGCAGCTTAGATGGCTCTAACAATGAGCAGTTCTTC. Translating it yields CASSLDGSNNEQFF.

This clonotype was observed many times. The V call is TRBV5-1, the J call TRBJ1-1; a possible D gene is TRBD1 (6 bases). The germline V and J ends were trimmed by 2 bases and 11 bases, with 25 bases remaining between them. CDR1 is SGHRS and CDR2 is YFSETQ in the germline V gene. The CDR3 covers 16 residues. DNA of the CDR3: TGCGCCAGCAGCTTCCAACCAGGGTTGGGGGCAACGGGGGCTTTCTTT. Translating it yields CASSFQPGLGATGAFF.

The chain combines TRBV9 with TRBJ2-2; the D is unclear. V lost 0 bases and J 5 bases, leaving 2 bases between the germline ends. Germline assignment: CDR1 SGDLS and CDR2 YYNGEE. The CDR3 consists of 12 residues. The CDR3 bases are TGTGCCAGCAGCGTAGAGACCGGGGAGCTGTTTTTT. Translated: CASSVETGELFF.

This clonotype was picked up many times. The J gene is TRBJ1-1, the V gene TRBV30; no definite D call. Per germline, CDR1 GTSNPN and CDR2 SVGIG (reference sequence). The V end lost 0 bases, the J end lost 1 base, and 6 bases lay between the germline ends. This CDR3 has 13 residues. CDR3 in DNA: TGTGCCTGGAGTGTACAGCCGAACACTGAAGCTTTCTTT. Residues: CAWSVQPNTEAFF.

This clonotype was counted only a few times. CDR3 amino acids: CASSIGTGLGGPEAFF. Written as DNA, the CDR3 is TGCGCCAGCAGTATAGGGACCGGGCTAGGGGGTCCTGAAGCTTTCTTT. V gene TRBV10-2 combines with J gene TRBJ1-1, with a tentative D call TRBD1 (6 bases). This CDR3 has 16 amino acids. The germline V gene encodes CDR1 WSHSY and CDR2 SAAADI. The V and J ends lost 5 bases and 6 bases respectively, with 22 bases between them.

This clonotype was found many times. This chain links TRBV5-1 with TRBJ1-5; D gene ambiguous. CDR3 size: 14 residues. Germline loops: CDR1 SGHRS, CDR2 YFSETQ. V was clipped by 0 bases and J by 3 bases, with 7 bases between them. CDR3 nucleotide sequence: TGCGCCAGCAGCTTGGGTCAGCCCAATCAGCCCCAGCATTTT. Its protein product is CASSLGQPNQPQHF.

In its sample, this clonotype was seen a few times. The gene calls are TRBV7-9 and TRBJ1-4; no firm D call. The CDR3 covers 13 residues. The germline gives CDR1 SEHNR, CDR2 FQNEAQ (reference sequence). V was trimmed by 10 bases and J by 0 bases, leaving 9 bases between them. CDR3: CANEEPTNEKLFF. CDR3 DNA: TGTGCCAACGAGGAGCCAACTAATGAAAAACTGTTTTTT. The variable domain in full, completed from reference TRBV7-9 and TRBJ1-4, reads DTGVSQNPRHKITKRGQNVTFRCDPISEHNRLYWYRQTLGQGPEFLTYFQNEAQLEKSRLLSDRFSAERPKGSFSTLEIQRTEQGDSAMYLCANEEPTNEKLFFGSGTQLSVL.

The chain recombines TRBV27 with TRBJ2-1, with D maybe TRBD2 (5 bases). This CDR3 is built from 16 residues. Trimming shortened V by 0 bases and J by 6 bases, and 15 bases separated the two germline ends. Per germline, CDR1 MNHEY and CDR2 SMNVEV (reference sequence). CDR3 nucleotides: TGTGCCAGCAGTTTATCCATCGGGGAGAGGTTCAATGAGCAGTTCTTC. Protein: CASSLSIGERFNEQFF.

This clonotype was detected ten times or more. This sequence joins TRBV12-3 or TRBV12-4 and TRBJ2-7; TRBD2 might be the D (6 bases). V shed 3 bases and J shed 1 base, with 13 bases lying between them. The CDR3 spans 15 residues. This CDR3 is CASSFRRGPSYEQYF. CDR3 in DNA: TGTGCCAGCAGTTTTCGGCGGGGCCCGTCCTACGAGCAGTACTTC.

The chain has TRBV27 and TRBJ2-5; 7 bases are shared with TRBD1. Unmatched junction bases numbered 6, after V lost 6 bases and J lost 5 bases. This CDR3 contains 13 residues. Germline CDR1 reads MNHEY; CDR2 reads SMNVEV (reference sequence). The CDR3 spells CASSRQGFETQYF. The CDR3 bases are TGTGCCAGCAGCAGACAGGGTTTCGAGACCCAGTACTTC.

This clonotype was seen a handful of times. The V and J genes are TRBV6-6 and TRBJ2-1; 12 positions agree with TRBD2. This CDR3 has 15 residues. The V segment lost 10 bases and the J segment 6 bases; nucleotides outside the gene matches: 10. Germline CDR1 is MNHNY and CDR2 is SVGAGI (reference sequence). The CDR3 is CAIQLAGGISNEQFF. Here the CDR3 DNA reads TGTGCCATCCAACTAGCGGGGGGCATTAGCAATGAGCAGTTCTTC.

This rearrangement joins TRBV11-1 to TRBJ2-1; the D is unclear. The CDR3 is made up of 16 amino acids. Trimming cost V 7 bases and J 0 bases, with 16 bases left between them. The germline V gene has CDR1 SGHAT and CDR2 FQDESV (reference sequence). CDR3 in DNA: TGTGCCAGCACCCTTGACCCCACACGCTCCTACAATGAGCAGTTCTTC. Amino acid sequence: CASTLDPTRSYNEQFF.

Note on this clonotype: An end of the junction differs from the germline gene, which may be a read error. The chain carries TRBV12-3 or TRBV12-4 and TRBJ2-2, with a possible D match to TRBD2 (6 bases). CDR3 length: 14 amino acids. The CDR3 sequence is CTSRPYSGPGELFF. CDR3 nucleotide sequence: TGTACCAGCAGACCCTATAGCGGTCCCGGGGAGCTGTTTTTT.

This clonotype showed up many times. This chain uses TRBV20-1 with TRBJ2-1, with unresolved D. The CDR3 covers 13 residues. Germline V gene sequence: CDR1 DFQATT, CDR2 SNEGSKA (reference sequence). V was trimmed by 1 base and J by 4 bases, leaving 8 bases between them. The CDR3 nucleotides are TGCAGTGCTAGAGGATTAGAGTACAATGAGCAGTTCTTC. It codes for CSARGLEYNEQFF.

This clonotype appeared many times. The chain recombines TRBV15 with TRBJ2-3, with D perhaps matching TRBD1 (6 bases). Germline lookup yields CDR1 LNHNV and CDR2 YYDKDF (reference sequence). V was pared by 7 bases and J by 7 bases, with 18 bases between. The CDR3 loop spans 14 amino acids. The CDR3 loop is CATNAGWGTNTQYF. CDR3 coding DNA: TGTGCCACCAACGCCGGGTGGGGGACAAATACGCAGTATTTT. Together with reference TRBV15 and TRBJ2-3, the CDR3 gives the full variable domain: DAMVIQNPRYQVTQFGKPVTLSCSQTLNHNVMYWYQQKSSQAPKLLFHYYDKDFNNEADTPDNFQSRRPNTSFCFLDIRSPGLGDTAMYLCATNAGWGTNTQYFGPGTRLTVL.

The gene calls are TRBV5-1 and TRBJ2-1, with D perhaps TRBD1 or TRBD2 (5 bases each). V lost 5 bases, J lost 4 bases, and 19 bases lay in between. Germline V gene sequence: CDR1 SGHRS, CDR2 YFSETQ. The CDR3 runs to 16 residues. This CDR3 reads CASRYGGAPPYNEQFF. The CDR3 bases are TGCGCCAGCAGATATGGGGGAGCCCCGCCTTACAATGAGCAGTTCTTC.

This clonotype was observed at least ten times. The chain uses TRBV20-1 and TRBJ2-1; 9 bases fit TRBD2. The CDR3 runs 15 residues. The V and J ends lost 5 bases and 4 bases, in that order; junction bases with no gene match: 9. CDR1 is DFQATT, CDR2 SNEGSKA, per germline (reference sequence). This chain's CDR3 is CSAYYLAGKYNEQFF. The CDR3 DNA sequence: TGCAGTGCTTATTACCTAGCGGGGAAATACAATGAGCAGTTCTTC.

CDR3 sequence: CASSYQQGAANTEAFF. The CDR3 DNA reads TGTGCCAGCAGTTACCAACAGGGGGCGGCGAACACTGAAGCTTTCTTT. The chain recombines TRBV6-2 or TRBV6-3 with TRBJ1-1, with 9 nucleotides matching TRBD1. The CDR3 totals 16 residues. V lost 2 bases, J lost 1 base, and 5 bases stayed unmatched. Germline loops: CDR1 MNHEY, CDR2 SVGEGT.

Many counts were recorded for this clonotype. This chain links TRBV5-1 with TRBJ2-1; 8 positions agree with TRBD2. The CDR3 loop spans 14 amino acids. Germline V gives CDR1 SGHRS, CDR2 YFSETQ. The ends lost 3 bases at V and 11 bases at J; junction bases unmatched: 10. The CDR3 spells CASSSGTSRPQQFF. In nucleotides, the CDR3 is TGCGCCAGCAGCTCCGGGACTAGTAGGCCCCAGCAGTTCTTC. The full variable domain, rest sourced from reference TRBV5-1 and TRBJ2-1, is KAGVTQTPRYLIKTRGQQVTLSCSPISGHRSVSWYQQTPGQGLQFLFEYFSETQRNKGNFPGRFSGRQFSNSRSEMNVSTLELGDSALYLCASSSGTSRPQQFFGPGTRLTVL.

This clonotype was seen ten or more times. The rearrangement links TRBV12-3 or TRBV12-4 to TRBJ1-3; TRBD1 is a possible D gene (5 bases). The CDR3 runs 15 residues. Trimming cost V 2 bases and J 4 bases, with 12 bases left between them. In DNA form, the CDR3 reads TGTGCCAGCAGTTTATCCCAGGGAGCAGGAAACACCATATATTTT. Its translation is CASSLSQGAGNTIYF.